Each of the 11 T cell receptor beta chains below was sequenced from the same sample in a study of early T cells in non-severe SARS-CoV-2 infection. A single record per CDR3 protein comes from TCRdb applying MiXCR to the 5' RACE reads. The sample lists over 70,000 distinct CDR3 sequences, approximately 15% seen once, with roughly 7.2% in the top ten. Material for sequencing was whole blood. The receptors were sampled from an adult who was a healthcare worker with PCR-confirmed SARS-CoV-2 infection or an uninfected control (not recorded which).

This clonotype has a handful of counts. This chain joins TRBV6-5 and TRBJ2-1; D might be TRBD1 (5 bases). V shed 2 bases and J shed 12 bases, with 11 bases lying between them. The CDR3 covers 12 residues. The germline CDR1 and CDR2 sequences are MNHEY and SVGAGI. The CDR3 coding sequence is TGTGCCAGCAGTTACGGGGCACCCCCGCAGTTCTTC. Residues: CASSYGAPPQFF.

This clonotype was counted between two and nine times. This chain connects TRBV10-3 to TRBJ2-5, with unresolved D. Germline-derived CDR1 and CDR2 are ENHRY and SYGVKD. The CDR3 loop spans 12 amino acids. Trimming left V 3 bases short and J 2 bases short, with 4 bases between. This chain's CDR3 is CAISELQETQYF. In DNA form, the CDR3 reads TGTGCCATCAGTGAACTTCAAGAGACCCAGTACTTC.

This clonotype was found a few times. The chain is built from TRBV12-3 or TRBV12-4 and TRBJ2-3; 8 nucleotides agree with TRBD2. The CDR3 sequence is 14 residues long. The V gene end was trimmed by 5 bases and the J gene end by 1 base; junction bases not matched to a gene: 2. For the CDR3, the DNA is TGTGCCAGCAGTCCGGGACTAGGCACAGATACGCAGTATTTT. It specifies CASSPGLGTDTQYF.

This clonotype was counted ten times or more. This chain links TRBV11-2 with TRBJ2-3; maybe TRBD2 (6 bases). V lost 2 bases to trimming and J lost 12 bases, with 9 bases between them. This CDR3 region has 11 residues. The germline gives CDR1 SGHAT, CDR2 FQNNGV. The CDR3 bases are TGTGCCAGCAGCTTATGGCGGGAACAGTATTTT. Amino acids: CASSLWREQYF.

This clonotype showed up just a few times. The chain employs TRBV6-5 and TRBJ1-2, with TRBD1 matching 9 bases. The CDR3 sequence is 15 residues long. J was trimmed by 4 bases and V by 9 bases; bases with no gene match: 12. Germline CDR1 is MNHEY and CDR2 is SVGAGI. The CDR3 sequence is CASLRTGTGSYGYTF. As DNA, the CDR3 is TGTGCCAGTCTGAGAACCGGGACAGGGAGCTATGGCTACACCTTC.

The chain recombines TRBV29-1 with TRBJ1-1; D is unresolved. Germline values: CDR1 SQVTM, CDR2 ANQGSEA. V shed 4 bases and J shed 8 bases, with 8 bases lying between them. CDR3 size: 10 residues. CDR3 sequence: CSVVVVEAFF. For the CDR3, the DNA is TGCAGCGTTGTTGTAGTAGAAGCTTTCTTT.

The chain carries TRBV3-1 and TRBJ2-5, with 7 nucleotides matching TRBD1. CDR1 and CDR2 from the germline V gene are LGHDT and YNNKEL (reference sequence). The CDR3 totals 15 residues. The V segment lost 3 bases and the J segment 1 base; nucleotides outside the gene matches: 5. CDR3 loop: CASSHLGQAQETQYF. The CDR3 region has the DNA TGTGCCAGCAGCCACCTTGGACAGGCCCAAGAGACCCAGTACTTC.

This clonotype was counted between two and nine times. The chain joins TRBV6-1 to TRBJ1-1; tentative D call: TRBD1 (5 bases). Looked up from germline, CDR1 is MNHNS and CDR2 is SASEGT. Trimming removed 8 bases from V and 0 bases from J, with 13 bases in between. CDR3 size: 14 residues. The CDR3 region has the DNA TGTGCCAGCGTAGAACGGGGGTTGAACACTGAAGCTTTCTTT. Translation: CASVERGLNTEAFF.

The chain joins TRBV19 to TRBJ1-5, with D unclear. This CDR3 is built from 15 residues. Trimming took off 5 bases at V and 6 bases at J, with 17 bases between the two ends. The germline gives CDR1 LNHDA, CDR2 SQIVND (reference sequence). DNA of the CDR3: TGTGCCAGTAGTCAGTACGCCCCCGAGGTTCAGCCCCAGCATTTT. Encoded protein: CASSQYAPEVQPQHF. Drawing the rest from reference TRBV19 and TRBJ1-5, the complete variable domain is DGGITQSPKYLFRKEGQNVTLSCEQNLNHDAMYWYRQDPGQGLRLIYYSQIVNDFQKGDIAEGYSVSREKKESFPLTVTSAQKNPTAFYLCASSQYAPEVQPQHFGDGTRLSIL.

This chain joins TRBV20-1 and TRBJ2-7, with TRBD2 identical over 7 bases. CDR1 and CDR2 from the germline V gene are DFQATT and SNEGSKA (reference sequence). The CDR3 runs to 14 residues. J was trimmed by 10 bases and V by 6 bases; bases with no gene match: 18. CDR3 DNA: TGCAGTGCCTTTAAGCGGGATGCGATGGGGGACCAGTACTTC. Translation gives CSAFKRDAMGDQYF.

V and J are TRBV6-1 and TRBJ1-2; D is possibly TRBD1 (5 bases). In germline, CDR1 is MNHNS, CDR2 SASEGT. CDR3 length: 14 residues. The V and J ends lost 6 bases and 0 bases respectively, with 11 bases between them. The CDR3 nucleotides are TGTGCCAGCAGCCGTCAGGGAACTAACTATGGCTACACCTTC. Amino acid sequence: CASSRQGTNYGYTF.